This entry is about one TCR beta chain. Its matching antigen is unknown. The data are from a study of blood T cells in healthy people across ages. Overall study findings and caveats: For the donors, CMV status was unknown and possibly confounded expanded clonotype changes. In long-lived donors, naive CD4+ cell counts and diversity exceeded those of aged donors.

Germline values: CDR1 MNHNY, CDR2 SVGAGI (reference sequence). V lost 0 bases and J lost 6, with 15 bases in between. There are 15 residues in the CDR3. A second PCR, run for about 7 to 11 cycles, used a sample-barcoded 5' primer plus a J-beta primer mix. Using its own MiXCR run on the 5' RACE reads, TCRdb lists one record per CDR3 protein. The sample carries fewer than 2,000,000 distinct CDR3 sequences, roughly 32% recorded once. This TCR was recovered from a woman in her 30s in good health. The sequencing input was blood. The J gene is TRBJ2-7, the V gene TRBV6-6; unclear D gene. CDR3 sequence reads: CASSYSSGPLGEQYF. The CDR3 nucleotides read TGTGCCAGCAGTTACTCGTCAGGTCCTTTGGGCGAGCAGTACTTC.